This TCR beta chain is from a study of blood T cells in healthy people across ages. Whole-study results and caveats: Long-lived and aged donors differed, with more naive CD4+ cells and higher diversity in the long-lived.

Those donating, healthy Caucasian individuals from Russia, were aged roughly 6 to 95. The table lists this clonotype with many counts. As yet, its antigen is unknown. Trimming stripped 7 bases from V and 2 bases from J, with 18 bases between. This CDR3 comprises 15 residues. Through a sample-barcoded 5' primer and a J-beta primer mix, a second PCR was run for 7 to 11 cycles. From the 5' RACE reads, TCRdb called clonotypes with MiXCR, one entry per CDR3 protein. There are about 650,000 distinct CDR3 sequences in the sample; roughly 32% occur only once, and 15% lies in the top ten. The genes are TRBV12-3 or TRBV12-4 and TRBJ2-7, with D perhaps TRBD1 (6 bases). Sequenced material: blood. The source of this sequence is a woman older than 75 in good health. The CDR3 DNA reads TGTGCCAGCAAAGCAACCCAACAGGGACCCTACGAGCAGTACTTC. Encoded protein: CASKATQQGPYEQYF.